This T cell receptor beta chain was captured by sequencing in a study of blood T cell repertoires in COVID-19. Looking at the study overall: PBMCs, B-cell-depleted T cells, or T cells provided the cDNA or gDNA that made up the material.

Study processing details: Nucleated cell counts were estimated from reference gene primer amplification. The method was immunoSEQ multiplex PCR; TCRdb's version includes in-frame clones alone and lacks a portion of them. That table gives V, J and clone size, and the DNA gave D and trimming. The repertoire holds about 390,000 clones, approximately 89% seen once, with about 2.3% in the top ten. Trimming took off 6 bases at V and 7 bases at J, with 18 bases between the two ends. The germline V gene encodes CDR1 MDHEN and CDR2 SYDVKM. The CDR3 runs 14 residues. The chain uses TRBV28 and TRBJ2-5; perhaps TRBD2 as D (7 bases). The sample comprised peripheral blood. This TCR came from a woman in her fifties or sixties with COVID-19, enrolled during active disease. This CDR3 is CASSNGGPGGTQYF. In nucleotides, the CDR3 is TGTGCCAGCAGCAACGGGGGCCCGGGAGGGACCCAGTACTTC.